The 3 T cell receptor beta chains presented below share a single source sample, sequenced in a study of blood T cell repertoires in COVID-19. Libraries were prepared by immunoSEQ multiplex PCR; TCRdb keeps only in-frame clonotypes and omits some of them. The sample has about 430,000 clones; around 87% are singletons. Sequences were obtained from PBMCs or T cells enriched from blood (not recorded which). All receptors derive from a woman aged 25-40 years with acute COVID-19.

This sequence joins TRBV6-2 or TRBV6-3 and TRBJ1-2; 7 bases are a match to TRBD1. The CDR3 length is 12 residues. The germline V gene has CDR1 MNHEY and CDR2 SVGEGT. The ends lost 5 bases at V and 9 bases at J; junction bases unmatched: 6. The CDR3 DNA reads as TGTGCCAGCAGTCATGACAGGGATCGCTACACCTTC. This encodes CASSHDRDRYTF.

The chain uses TRBV5-1 and TRBJ2-3; 8 nucleotides match TRBD1. The V and J ends lost 0 bases and 4 bases, in that order; junction bases with no gene match: 10. Germline CDR1 and CDR2: SGHRS and YFSETQ. CDR3 length: 17 residues. The CDR3 nucleotides read TGCGCCAGCAGCTTGGTTTTCCGGACAGGGCCGTCAGATACGCAGTATTTT. Translating it yields CASSLVFRTGPSDTQYF.

V gene TRBV7-3 combines with J gene TRBJ2-3; tentatively, D is TRBD2 (5 bases). V dropped 4 bases and J dropped 4 bases, with 9 bases sitting between them. The CDR3 sequence is 13 residues long. The germline CDR1 and CDR2 sequences are SGHTA and FQGTGA. CDR3 in amino acids: CASSSTGADTQYF. For the CDR3, the DNA is TGTGCCAGCAGCTCCACCGGGGCAGATACGCAGTATTTT.